Each of the 30 T cell receptor beta chains below was sequenced from the same sample in a study of T-cell reconstitution after alpha-beta-depleted transplantation in children. The library targeted TCRbeta and was prepared with unique molecular identifiers. TCRdb analysed the PCR reads with MiXCR anew, one entry per CDR3 protein. The sample records under 250,000 distinct CDR3 sequences, approximately 6.9% being singletons. Sequencing was performed on PBMCs, taken before TCRalphabeta/CD19-depleted stem cell transplant. The source is a boy between 2 and 10 years old with acute lymphoblastic leukemia, due to receive a stem cell transplant.

This clonotype was observed many times. The rearrangement links TRBV28 to TRBJ2-3, with a tentative D call TRBD2 (5 bases). The CDR3 loop spans 16 amino acids. The V gene's germline CDR1 is MDHEN and CDR2 SYDVKM. V was trimmed by 6 bases and J by 2 bases, leaving 18 bases between them. CDR3 loop: CASSALRLDYTDTQYF. The CDR3, as DNA: TGTGCCAGCAGCGCTCTACGCCTTGACTACACAGATACGCAGTATTTT.

This clonotype was counted once. This is likely a read error, given that the CDR3 carries no conserved phenylalanine or tryptophan at its end. The V gene is TRBV3-1, the J gene TRBJ1-4; tentatively, D is TRBD1 (6 bases). Germline CDR1 and CDR2: LGHDT and YNNKEL (reference sequence). This CDR3 spans 16 amino acids. The V gene lost 0 bases and the J gene lost 0 bases, with 8 bases spanning the gap. The CDR3 protein is CASSQDAGATNEKLFV. The CDR3 nucleotides are TGTGCCAGCAGCCAAGACGCAGGGGCAACTAATGAAAAACTGTTTGTT.

This clonotype was counted many times. The chain combines TRBV12-3 or TRBV12-4 with TRBJ2-4; TRBD1 might be the D (5 bases). Trimming cost V 2 bases and J 7 bases, with 12 bases left between them. The CDR3 contains 14 residues. DNA of the CDR3: TGTGCCAGCAGTTTAATGGCAGGGTTGAACATTCAGTACTTC. It encodes CASSLMAGLNIQYF.

This clonotype was seen at least ten times. This chain connects TRBV7-2 to TRBJ2-2; D unclear. Germline loops: CDR1 SGHTA, CDR2 FQGNSA. V lost 5 bases and J lost 5, with 12 bases in between. The CDR3 spans 14 residues. The CDR3 reads CASSASRMTGELFF. The CDR3 DNA is TGTGCCAGCAGCGCCAGCCGGATGACCGGGGAGCTGTTTTTT.

The chain joins TRBV5-1 to TRBJ1-6, with D hard to call. Germline V gives CDR1 SGHRS, CDR2 YFSETQ. The ends were cut back, 4 bases at V and 3 bases at J, with 14 bases in the middle. The CDR3 has 16 amino acids. CDR3 protein: CASSELPENYNSPLHF. The CDR3 bases are TGCGCCAGCAGCGAACTGCCGGAGAACTATAATTCACCCCTCCACTTT. The complete variable domain, with remaining parts taken from reference TRBV5-1 and TRBJ1-6, reads KAGVTQTPRYLIKTRGQQVTLSCSPISGHRSVSWYQQTPGQGLQFLFEYFSETQRNKGNFPGRFSGRQFSNSRSEMNVSTLELGDSALYLCASSELPENYNSPLHFGNGTRLTVT.

This clonotype was counted at least ten times. The rearrangement joins TRBV27 to TRBJ2-1; D is unclear. The germline V gene has CDR1 MNHEY and CDR2 SMNVEV (reference sequence). V was pared by 7 bases and J by 3 bases, with 7 bases between. There are 12 residues in the CDR3. The CDR3 sequence: CASTGDYNEQFF. The CDR3 nucleotides read TGTGCCAGCACGGGTGACTACAATGAGCAGTTCTTC.

CDR3 residues: CATCNRDLSEKLFF. DNA for the CDR3: TGTGCCACCTGCAACAGGGATTTGAGTGAAAAACTGTTTTTT. The rearrangement joins TRBV3-1 to TRBJ1-4, with D maybe TRBD1 (6 bases). V was clipped by 10 bases and J by 7 bases, with 19 bases between them. CDR1 is LGHDT and CDR2 is YNNKEL in the germline V gene (reference sequence). The CDR3 is 14 residues long.

As regards this clonotype: A clone one base away is much larger, so this may be a read error. This CDR3 is CSSSPGTLTDTQYF. CDR3 coding DNA: TGCTCCAGCAGCCCGGGGACCCTCACAGATACGCAGTATTTT. V and J are TRBV5-1 and TRBJ2-3; D tentatively reads TRBD1 or TRBD2 (5 bases each). The CDR3 is 14 amino acids. CDR1 is SGHRS, CDR2 YFSETQ, per germline.

Ten or more counts support this clonotype. The chain links TRBV29-1 to TRBJ2-2; TRBD2 matches at 7 bases. The germline CDR1 and CDR2 sequences are SQVTM and ANQGSEA. This CDR3 has 16 amino acids. J lost 5 bases, V lost 4 bases, and 13 bases had no gene match. The chain's CDR3 is CSVVRPRGEGTGELFF. The CDR3 nucleotides are TGCAGCGTTGTACGCCCTCGGGGGGAAGGGACCGGGGAGCTGTTTTTT.

This clonotype turned up a few times. The gene calls are TRBV6-2 or TRBV6-3 and TRBJ2-7, with 12 bases that match TRBD1. The CDR3 sequence is 15 residues long. V was pared by 10 bases and J by 4 bases, with 11 bases of the junction left unmatched. Germline loops: CDR1 MNHEY, CDR2 SVGEGT. DNA of the CDR3: TGTGCCATCAACACGCCGGGACAGGGGGCGTACGAGCAGTACTTC. It translates to CAINTPGQGAYEQYF.

This clonotype was seen only a few times. A read error may account for a junction end that differs from germline. The chain couples TRBV12-3 or TRBV12-4 to TRBJ1-4; D remains unclear. This CDR3 spans 18 amino acids. This chain's CDR3 is CASCLGPQEGSDNEKLFF. As DNA, the CDR3 is TGTGCCAGCTGTTTAGGCCCCCAAGAGGGATCAGATAATGAAAAACTGTTTTTT.

This clonotype was counted only a few times. This chain uses TRBV3-1 with TRBJ2-2; D remains ambiguous. There are 12 residues in the CDR3. Germline V gene data show CDR1 as LGHDT and CDR2 as YNNKEL (reference sequence). V gave up 3 bases and J gave up 6 bases, with 5 bases separating them. The CDR3, as DNA: TGTGCCAGCAGCCAGTCCGCCGGGGAGCTGTTTTTT. Translating it yields CASSQSAGELFF. Using reference TRBV3-1 and TRBJ2-2 for the parts outside the CDR3, the full variable domain is DTAVSQTPKYLVTQMGNDKSIKCEQNLGHDTMYWYKQDSKKFLKIMFSYNNKELIINETVPNRFSPKSPDKAHLNLHINSLELGDSAVYFCASSQSAGELFFGEGSRLTVL.

The rearrangement joins TRBV10-3 to TRBJ2-7; the match to TRBD2 covers 9 bases. The CDR3 contains 13 residues. In germline, CDR1 is ENHRY, CDR2 SYGVKD. With V trimmed by 4 bases and J by 3 bases, 1 base remained unmatched. The CDR3 protein is CAISVTSGYEQYF. The CDR3 DNA is TGTGCCATCAGTGTGACTAGCGGCTACGAGCAGTACTTC.

This clonotype was counted between two and nine times. The chain carries TRBV7-8 and TRBJ1-4, with D maybe TRBD1 (5 bases). Trimming removed 5 bases at V and 6 bases at J, with 13 bases between. The CDR3 is 14 amino acids. The V gene's germline CDR1 is SGHVS and CDR2 FQNEAQ. The CDR3 coding sequence is TGTGCCAGCAGCCTCAAAGGAGGGGATGAAAAACTGTTTTTT. It translates to CASSLKGGDEKLFF.

The chain uses TRBV20-1 and TRBJ1-5; unclear D gene. The length of the CDR3 is 15 residues. Per germline, CDR1 DFQATT and CDR2 SNEGSKA (reference sequence). V dropped 5 bases and J dropped 5 bases, with 19 bases sitting between them. CDR3 residues: CSALPDLIHYQPQHF. CDR3 DNA sequence: TGCAGTGCTCTCCCGGACCTTATACATTATCAGCCCCAGCATTTT.

The table lists this clonotype with many counts. The chain recombines TRBV7-2 with TRBJ2-1; D not certain. Germline assignment: CDR1 SGHTA and CDR2 FQGNSA. V was pared by 5 bases and J by 4 bases, with 6 bases between. The CDR3 has 12 amino acids. The CDR3 sequence is CASSRRYNEQFF. For the CDR3, the DNA is TGTGCCAGCAGCAGACGGTACAATGAGCAGTTCTTC. The full variable domain, completed using reference TRBV7-2 and TRBJ2-1, is GAGVSQSPSNKVTEKGKDVELRCDPISGHTALYWYRQSLGQGLEFLIYFQGNSAPDKSGLPSDRFSAERTGGSVSTLTIQRTQQEDSAVYLCASSRRYNEQFFGPGTRLTVL.

V and J are TRBV18 and TRBJ1-1, with no clear D. This CDR3 spans 13 amino acids. CDR1 is KGHSH and CDR2 is LQKENI in the germline V gene. Trimming removed 10 bases at V and 4 bases at J, with 16 bases between. Here the CDR3 reads CATLFGESTEAFF. CDR3 nucleotide sequence: TGTGCCACCCTTTTTGGGGAGAGCACTGAAGCTTTCTTT.

This clonotype has at least ten counts. The DNA of the CDR3 is TGTGCCAGCAGTTACTCGCCCCGGCTCGGTGGCAATCAGCCCCAGCATTTT. It specifies CASSYSPRLGGNQPQHF. The V gene is TRBV6-2 or TRBV6-3, the J gene TRBJ1-5; D gene uncertain. Trimming removed 0 bases from V and 2 bases from J, with 14 bases in between. The germline V gene has CDR1 MNHEY and CDR2 SVGEGT. This CDR3 region has 17 residues.

The table lists this clonotype with many counts. This rearrangement joins TRBV3-1 to TRBJ2-7; TRBD1 is a possible D gene (6 bases). V was cut by 4 bases and J by 2 bases, with 12 bases left in between. This CDR3 is built from 14 residues. The germline CDR1 and CDR2 sequences are LGHDT and YNNKEL (reference sequence). The CDR3 loop reads CASSRRDKTYEQYF. The CDR3 DNA sequence: TGTGCCAGCAGCCGCCGGGACAAAACCTACGAGCAGTACTTC.

This clonotype has a count of ten or more. Written as DNA, the CDR3 is TGCAGCGTTAATCAGGGATCCTACGAGCAGTACTTC. This sequence encodes CSVNQGSYEQYF. V gene TRBV29-1 combines with J gene TRBJ2-7; a possible D gene is TRBD1 (5 bases). Germline lookup yields CDR1 SQVTM and CDR2 ANQGSEA. The CDR3 length is 12 residues. Trimming removed 5 bases at V and 1 base at J, with 9 bases between.

This clonotype was seen only a few times. The chain recombines TRBV7-2 with TRBJ2-1, with D possibly matching TRBD2 (6 bases). V lost 2 bases and J lost 5, with 10 bases in between. Germline V CDR1 and CDR2: SGHTA, FQGNSA. The CDR3 is 14 amino acids. The CDR3 protein is CASSLSRTNNEQFF. The CDR3, as DNA: TGTGCCAGCAGCTTATCGCGGACTAACAATGAGCAGTTCTTC.

This clonotype was found many times. CDR3 sequence: CASTQGRMNTEAFF. The DNA of the CDR3 is TGTGCCAGCACCCAGGGCAGAATGAACACTGAAGCTTTCTTT. This rearrangement joins TRBV3-1 to TRBJ1-1; weak D call: TRBD1 (5 bases). In germline, CDR1 is LGHDT, CDR2 YNNKEL (reference sequence). This CDR3 is 14 amino acids long. The V gene lost 7 bases and the J gene lost 0 bases, with 12 bases spanning the gap.

On this clonotype itself: A read error may explain this, as a much larger clone is one base away. The CDR3 DNA follows: TGTGCCACCAGTGATTTGAGGCTAGCTGGGGAGACCCAGTACTTC. This encodes CATSDLRLAGETQYF. The rearrangement joins TRBV24-1 to TRBJ2-5, with D possibly being TRBD2 (5 bases). The CDR3 is made up of 15 amino acids. Trimming shortened V by 0 bases and J by 5 bases, and 12 bases separated the two germline ends. CDR1 and CDR2 (germline): KGHDR, SFDVKD.

This clonotype was counted many times. This rearrangement joins TRBV6-1 to TRBJ2-1, with 14 bases fitting TRBD2. The length of the CDR3 is 16 residues. Trimming removed 7 bases from V and 7 bases from J; junction bases left unmatched: 9. Per the germline V gene, CDR1 is MNHNS and CDR2 is SASEGT. CDR3 nucleotides: TGTGCCAGCACCCCCTATGGGACTAGCGGGGGTAATGAGCAGTTCTTC. It specifies CASTPYGTSGGNEQFF.

There are many counts of this clonotype. The chain employs TRBV12-3 or TRBV12-4 and TRBJ2-2; D is ambiguous. The CDR3 runs to 14 residues. The V and J ends lost 3 bases and 6 bases respectively, with 11 bases between them. CDR3 sequence reads: CASSFSGRAGELFF. In nucleotides, the CDR3 is TGTGCCAGCAGTTTTTCCGGTAGGGCCGGGGAGCTGTTTTTT.

V is TRBV5-6 and J is TRBJ2-7, with D perhaps TRBD1 (6 bases). The V end was cut by 4 bases, the J end by 3 bases, with 11 bases between. CDR1 SGHDT and CDR2 YYEEEE come from the germline V gene. The CDR3 extends over 13 amino acids. CDR3 in amino acids: CASSPLDSYEQYF. CDR3 DNA sequence: TGTGCCAGCAGCCCCTTGGACAGCTACGAGCAGTACTTC.

This clonotype was seen repeatedly, ten times or more. V is TRBV6-1 and J is TRBJ2-1; 8 bases match TRBD2. CDR3 size: 14 residues. J gave up 5 bases and V 8 bases, and 8 bases lay outside the gene matches. CDR1 is MNHNS and CDR2 is SASEGT in the germline V gene. CDR3 nucleotide sequence: TGTGCCAGCGAGGGACTAGGGAGAAACAATGAGCAGTTCTTC. Its translation is CASEGLGRNNEQFF.

At least ten counts were recorded for this clonotype. This sequence joins TRBV6-6 and TRBJ1-3, with 7 bases fitting TRBD1. The V gene's germline CDR1 is MNHNY and CDR2 SVGAGI (reference sequence). The J segment lost 0 bases and the V segment lost 6 bases, leaving 5 bases of the junction unmatched. This CDR3 comprises 15 residues. CDR3 region: CASSMTGSSGNTIYF. In DNA, the CDR3 is TGTGCCAGCAGCATGACAGGGAGCTCTGGAAACACCATATATTTT.

Ten or more counts support this clonotype. This sequence joins TRBV7-2 and TRBJ2-5; D is possibly TRBD2 (5 bases). Germline loops: CDR1 SGHTA, CDR2 FQGNSA. Trimming took 2 bases from V and 5 from J, leaving 15 bases between them. The CDR3 runs 15 residues. CDR3 sequence reads: CASSLMGEPKETQYF. The CDR3 bases are TGTGCCAGCAGCTTAATGGGAGAACCGAAGGAGACCCAGTACTTC.

The chain combines TRBV12-3 or TRBV12-4 with TRBJ2-1; D possibly corresponds to TRBD2 (6 bases). V was cut by 11 bases and J by 9 bases, with 17 bases left in between. The CDR3 has 12 amino acids. The CDR3 here is CASNGGGPEQFF. DNA of the CDR3: TGTGCCTCCAACGGGGGTGGGCCTGAGCAGTTCTTC.